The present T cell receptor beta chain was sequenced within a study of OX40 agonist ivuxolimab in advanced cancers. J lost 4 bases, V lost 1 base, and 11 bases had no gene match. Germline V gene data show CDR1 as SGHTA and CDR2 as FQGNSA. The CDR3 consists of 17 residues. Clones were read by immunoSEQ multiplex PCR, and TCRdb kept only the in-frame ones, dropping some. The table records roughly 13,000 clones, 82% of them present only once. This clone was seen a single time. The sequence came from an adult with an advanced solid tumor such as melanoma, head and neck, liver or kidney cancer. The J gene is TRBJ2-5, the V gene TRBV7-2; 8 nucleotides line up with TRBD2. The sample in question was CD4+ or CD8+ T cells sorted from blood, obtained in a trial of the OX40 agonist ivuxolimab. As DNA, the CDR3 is TGTGCCAGCAGCTTAGACAGCGGGAGTGGGGATAGAGAGACCCAGTACTTC. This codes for CASSLDSGSGDRETQYF.